The next 30 T cell receptor beta chains were all read from a single sample in a study of graft-versus-host responses after intestinal transplantation. These receptors have no known antigen. TCRdb keeps only in-frame clones here, not all; method: immunoSEQ multiplex PCR. The data show over 85,000 clones, 85% to 95% seen once. The specimen was unstimulated CD8+ T cells sorted from spleen or lymph node cells, collected before intestinal transplant. The origin of the receptors is a human donor who received an intestinal transplant.

The J gene is TRBJ2-4, the V gene TRBV28; 12 bases match TRBD1. J gave up 6 bases and V 9 bases, and 3 bases lay outside the gene matches. Germline V gene sequence: CDR1 MDHEN, CDR2 SYDVKM. The CDR3 has 13 amino acids. The CDR3 DNA follows: TGTGCCAGTAAGGGACAGGGGGCAAACATTCAGTACTTC. Protein product: CASKGQGANIQYF.

This chain connects TRBV21-1 to TRBJ2-7; the DNA was not used to check the table's D call, TRBD2. TRBV21-1 is recorded as a pseudogene. CDR3 length equals 15 residues. CDR3 sequence reads: CASSKAASGRAEQYF. The CDR3 nucleotides are TGTGCCAGCAGCAAAGCAGCTAGCGGGAGGGCCGAGCAGTACTTC.

The rearrangement joins TRBV28 to TRBJ2-5, with 8 nucleotides matching TRBD2. From germline, CDR1 is MDHEN and CDR2 SYDVKM. J gave up 2 bases and V 6 bases, and 11 bases lay outside the gene matches. This CDR3 region has 16 residues. The CDR3 spells CASSPLGGRKQETQYF. The CDR3 nucleotides are TGTGCCAGCAGCCCTCTGGGCGGGAGGAAGCAAGAGACCCAGTACTTC.

There are a few counts of this clone. The chain links TRBV10-3 to TRBJ2-7; TRBD2 aligns across 11 bases. Unmatched junction bases numbered 16, after V lost 4 bases and J lost 5 bases. The CDR3 spans 18 residues. Germline lookup yields CDR1 ENHRY and CDR2 SYGVKD. CDR3 in amino acids: CAISAPPLAGGPSDEQYF. The CDR3, as DNA: TGTGCCATCAGTGCCCCTCCCCTAGCGGGAGGCCCCTCTGACGAGCAGTACTTC.

The V and J genes are TRBV9 and TRBJ2-7, with TRBD2 matching 10 bases. Per the germline V gene, CDR1 is SGDLS and CDR2 is YYNGEE. J lost 6 bases, V lost 3 bases, and 9 bases had no gene match. This CDR3 region has 15 residues. The CDR3 spells CASSEGGLAGGEQYF. As DNA, the CDR3 is TGTGCCAGCAGCGAGGGGGGATTAGCGGGAGGCGAGCAGTACTTC. Based on the CDR3 plus reference TRBV9 and TRBJ2-7, the full variable domain is DSGVTQTPKHLITATGQRVTLRCSPRSGDLSVYWYQQSLDQGLQFLIQYYNGEERAKGNILERFSAQQFPDLHSELNLSSLELGDSALYFCASSEGGLAGGEQYFGPGTRLTVT.

This sequence joins TRBV27 and TRBJ1-3; D gene unclear. The CDR3 consists of 13 residues. Germline assignment: CDR1 MNHEY and CDR2 SMNVEV (reference sequence). Trimming left V 7 bases short and J 4 bases short, with 11 bases between. In DNA form, the CDR3 reads TGTGCCAGCAAAGCTAACGACGGAAACACCATATATTTT. It is translated as CASKANDGNTIYF.

The genes are TRBV27 and TRBJ1-2, with 10 bases matching TRBD1. With 5 bases clipped from V and 7 bases from J, the junction kept 7 bases outside the gene matches. The CDR3 runs 14 residues. The germline V gene encodes CDR1 MNHEY and CDR2 SMNVEV (reference sequence). As DNA, the CDR3 is TGTGCCAGCAGTCCGGGGACAGGGGTCGGTGGCTACACCTTC. Amino acids: CASSPGTGVGGYTF.

This clone is a singleton in its sample. J is TRBJ1-5 and V is TRBV6-1; D unresolved. Looked up from germline, CDR1 is MNHNS and CDR2 is SASEGT. The germline V and J ends were trimmed by 4 bases and 0 bases, with 19 bases remaining between them. This CDR3 has 18 residues. The CDR3 reads CASSVSKEPLYSNQPQHF. In nucleotides, the CDR3 is TGTGCCAGCAGTGTTTCGAAGGAGCCCCTTTATAGCAATCAGCCCCAGCATTTT.

V usage is TRBV29-1 and J usage is TRBJ2-7; TRBD1 matches 12 bases. The CDR3 contains 13 residues. J lost 4 bases, V lost 4 bases, and 2 bases had no gene match. Per germline, CDR1 SQVTM and CDR2 ANQGSEA. The CDR3 region has the DNA TGCAGCGTTGTGGGACAGGGGGCGTACGAGCAGTACTTC. Amino acid sequence: CSVVGQGAYEQYF.

The DNA of the CDR3 is TGTGCCAGCAGCGACTCCGGCACAGCTGAAGAGACCCAGTACTTC. Translating it yields CASSDSGTAEETQYF. This chain connects TRBV7-6 to TRBJ2-7; D ambiguous. The end of the DNA fits TRBJ2-5 better, so the J call may be wrong. The CDR3 runs 15 residues. Germline V lookup: CDR1 SGHVS, CDR2 FNYEAQ.

This sequence joins TRBV6-1 and TRBJ2-5, with TRBD2 identical over 7 bases. Germline V gives CDR1 MNHNS, CDR2 SASEGT. J gave up 5 bases and V 1 base, and 10 bases lay outside the gene matches. The CDR3 contains 16 residues. The CDR3 loop is CASSEGESGGTETQYF. CDR3 sequence (DNA): TGTGCCAGCAGTGAAGGGGAGTCGGGGGGTACGGAGACCCAGTACTTC.

The chain combines TRBV5-4 with TRBJ2-1, with D hard to call. This CDR3 region has 12 residues. Between the trimmed V and J ends, which lost 4 bases and 8 bases, there was a span of 10 bases. Germline lookup yields CDR1 SGHNT and CDR2 YYREEE (reference sequence). The CDR3 spells CASSRFADEQFF. DNA for the CDR3: TGTGCCAGCAGCAGATTTGCCGATGAGCAGTTCTTC.

With regard to this clone: The sample carries other DNA sequences with the same CDR3. This chain uses TRBV27 with TRBJ1-5; no clear D gene. The CDR3 spans 13 residues. Germline V CDR1 and CDR2: MNHEY, SMNVEV (reference sequence). Trimming took off 0 bases at V and 4 bases at J, with 4 bases between the two ends. The CDR3 is CASSLSGNQPQHF. The CDR3 DNA is TGTGCCAGCAGTTTATCGGGAAATCAGCCCCAGCATTTT.

The V call is TRBV15, the J call TRBJ2-5, with D tentatively TRBD1 (5 bases). Germline-derived CDR1 and CDR2 are LNHNV and YYDKDF (reference sequence). There are 15 residues in the CDR3. Trimming removed 3 bases at V and 4 bases at J, with 15 bases between. This CDR3 reads CATSSPHDSIETQYF. The DNA for the CDR3 is TGTGCCACCAGCAGTCCACATGACAGCATAGAGACCCAGTACTTC. The full variable domain, rest sourced from reference TRBV15 and TRBJ2-5, is DAMVIQNPRYQVTQFGKPVTLSCSQTLNHNVMYWYQQKSSQAPKLLFHYYDKDFNNEADTPDNFQSRRPNTSFCFLDIRSPGLGDTAMYLCATSSPHDSIETQYFGPGTRLLVL.

The chain links TRBV2 to TRBJ1-1, with unresolved D. Germline CDR1 is SNHLY and CDR2 is FYNNEI. The CDR3 runs 10 residues. Trimming pared 2 bases from V and 8 bases from J, leaving 3 bases between. The CDR3 sequence: CASSEQEAFF. CDR3 sequence (DNA): TGTGCCAGCAGTGAACAGGAAGCTTTCTTT.

The CDR3 DNA follows: TGCGCCAGTGAAAGTGACGAAAACATTCAGTACTTC. Translated: CASESDENIQYF. The V gene is TRBV10-2, the J gene TRBJ2-4; no reliable D call. The CDR3 extends over 12 amino acids. V lost 9 bases and J lost 5, with 11 bases in between. The germline V gene has CDR1 WSHSY and CDR2 SAAADI.

CDR3 sequence reads: CSVEDQEAGVWRADTQYF. DNA for the CDR3: TGCAGCGTTGAAGATCAAGAAGCGGGAGTGTGGCGGGCAGATACGCAGTATTTT. The chain employs TRBV29-1 and TRBJ2-3, with 8 positions matching TRBD2. V lost 0 bases, J lost 4 bases, and 15 bases stayed unmatched. The CDR3 has 18 residues. The germline gives CDR1 SQVTM, CDR2 ANQGSEA.

The gene calls are TRBV11-3 and TRBJ1-3; D remains ambiguous. Trimming took 7 bases from V and 4 from J, leaving 11 bases between them. This CDR3 contains 13 residues. The germline CDR1 and CDR2 sequences are SGHNT and YENEEA. The CDR3 coding sequence is TGTGCCAGCAACCCCTCGCCCGGAAACACCATATATTTT. Protein sequence: CASNPSPGNTIYF.

CDR3 residues: CASSSTGAHYNEQFF. CDR3 nucleotides: TGTGCCAGCAGTTCGACAGGGGCCCACTACAATGAGCAGTTCTTC. The genes are TRBV27 and TRBJ2-1, with TRBD1 identical over 8 bases. The V segment lost 4 bases and the J segment 3 bases; nucleotides outside the gene matches: 5. This CDR3 region has 15 residues. Germline CDR1 and CDR2: MNHEY and SMNVEV (reference sequence).

The chain recombines TRBV27 with TRBJ1-1; possible D gene TRBD1, 5 bases. Germline CDR1 and CDR2: MNHEY and SMNVEV (reference sequence). CDR3 size: 15 residues. V was trimmed by 3 bases and J by 6 bases, leaving 17 bases between them. CDR3 sequence: CASSFPGLGVSEAFF. The CDR3 DNA is TGTGCCAGCAGTTTCCCGGGACTCGGCGTATCTGAAGCTTTCTTT.

This chain uses TRBV7-9 with TRBJ2-7; 7 bases line up with TRBD2. The J segment lost 7 bases and the V segment lost 1 base, leaving 10 bases of the junction unmatched. Per germline, CDR1 SEHNR and CDR2 FQNEAQ (reference sequence). This CDR3 spans 15 amino acids. The CDR3 loop is CASSLVVGTTGEQYF. CDR3 in DNA: TGTGCCAGCAGCTTAGTTGTCGGGACTACGGGGGAGCAGTACTTC.

The chain is built from TRBV29-1 and TRBJ1-2; D may be TRBD1 (5 bases). Trimming took off 5 bases at V and 6 bases at J, with 13 bases between the two ends. The CDR3 runs to 12 residues. Germline CDR1 and CDR2: SQVTM and ANQGSEA. The CDR3 DNA is TGCAGCGTTCGGGGCCTCGAGGATGGCTACACCTTC. Protein sequence: CSVRGLEDGYTF. Looking up the rest from reference TRBV29-1 and TRBJ1-2 gives the full variable domain: SAVISQKPSRDICQRGTSLTIQCQVDSQVTMMFWYRQQPGQSLTLIATANQGSEATYESGFVIDKFPISRPNLTFSTLTVSNMSPEDSSIYLCSVRGLEDGYTFGSGTRLTVV.

As to this clone: Within the sample, other DNA sequences also encode this same CDR3. The rearrangement joins TRBV7-9 to TRBJ2-7, with D unresolved. Trimming shortened V by 3 bases and J by 0 bases, and 6 bases separated the two germline ends. Germline V lookup: CDR1 SEHNR, CDR2 FQNEAQ (reference sequence). This CDR3 has 13 residues. For the CDR3, the DNA is TGTGCCAGCAGCTTGCCGGGCTCCTACGAGCAGTACTTC. It yields the protein CASSLPGSYEQYF.

The chain has TRBV2 and TRBJ1-4; the D is unclear. V shed 7 bases and J shed 8 bases, with 20 bases lying between them. The germline gives CDR1 SNHLY, CDR2 FYNNEI. The CDR3 extends over 15 amino acids. CDR3: CASTPQTSLREKLFF. The CDR3 DNA is TGTGCCAGCACCCCACAGACAAGCCTTAGGGAAAAACTGTTTTTT. Full variable domain (missing parts from reference TRBV2 and TRBJ1-4): EPEVTQTPSHQVTQMGQEVILRCVPISNHLYFYWYRQILGQKVEFLVSFYNNEISEKSEIFDDQFSVERPDGSNFTLKIRSTKLEDSAMYFCASTPQTSLREKLFFGSGTQLSVL.

CDR3: CASRGGNPDEQYF. CDR3 bases: TGCGCCAGCAGAGGGGGGAACCCGGACGAGCAGTACTTC. This chain uses TRBV5-1 with TRBJ2-7; either TRBD1 or TRBD2 may fit D (6 bases each). The CDR3 totals 13 residues. The V and J ends lost 5 bases and 5 bases respectively, with 14 bases between them. The germline V gene encodes CDR1 SGHRS and CDR2 YFSETQ. Looking up the rest from reference TRBV5-1 and TRBJ2-7 gives the full variable domain: KAGVTQTPRYLIKTRGQQVTLSCSPISGHRSVSWYQQTPGQGLQFLFEYFSETQRNKGNFPGRFSGRQFSNSRSEMNVSTLELGDSALYLCASRGGNPDEQYFGPGTRLTVT.

This clone was seen once. This chain uses TRBV2 with TRBJ2-7, with D tentatively TRBD1 (5 bases). Trimming left V 9 bases short and J 2 bases short, with 11 bases between. CDR3 length: 12 residues. Germline V gene lookup returns CDR1 SNHLY and CDR2 FYNNEI. The CDR3 DNA reads TGTGCCAGTTACAGGTTCGCCTACGAGCAGTACTTC. As protein: CASYRFAYEQYF. Based on the CDR3 plus reference TRBV2 and TRBJ2-7, the full variable domain is EPEVTQTPSHQVTQMGQEVILRCVPISNHLYFYWYRQILGQKVEFLVSFYNNEISEKSEIFDDQFSVERPDGSNFTLKIRSTKLEDSAMYFCASYRFAYEQYFGPGTRLTVT.

The rearrangement uses TRBV9 and TRBJ2-3, with 7 bases matching TRBD2. The CDR3 runs to 13 residues. With 8 bases clipped from V and 2 bases from J, the junction kept 5 bases outside the gene matches. Germline V gene sequence: CDR1 SGDLS, CDR2 YYNGEE. CDR3 bases: TGTGCCAGTAGAGCGGGGCACACAGATACGCAGTATTTT. Translated, it gives CASRAGHTDTQYF.

The V gene is TRBV19, the J gene TRBJ2-7; TRBD2 is a possible D gene (6 bases). Germline V gene lookup returns CDR1 LNHDA and CDR2 SQIVND (reference sequence). The CDR3 loop spans 14 amino acids. The ends were cut back, 6 bases at V and 1 base at J, with 13 bases in the middle. The CDR3 nucleotides are TGTGCCAGTAGCCCTGCTGGGGGGTCCTACGAGCAGTACTTC. Translation: CASSPAGGSYEQYF.

This clone has more than one count but fewer than ten. This chain connects TRBV10-3 to TRBJ1-3; D unresolved. Trimming pared 2 bases from V and 0 bases from J, leaving 8 bases between. There are 15 residues in the CDR3. CDR1 and CDR2 (germline): ENHRY, SYGVKD. The CDR3 sequence: CAISEITASGNTIYF. CDR3 bases: TGTGCCATCAGTGAGATAACAGCCTCTGGAAACACCATATATTTT.

With regard to this clone: One end of the junction fails to match germline, which may point to a read error. The J gene is TRBJ2-2, the V gene TRBV7-9, with TRBD2 as a possible D gene (5 bases). CDR1 and CDR2 (germline): SEHNR, FQNEAQ (reference sequence). The CDR3 totals 16 residues. CDR3 sequence: CASSLADQINTGELFF. The CDR3 region has the DNA TGTGCCAGCAGCCTAGCCGACCAAATCAACACCGGGGAGCTGTTTTTT.